This is a list of T cell receptor beta chains from one sample in a study of cytotoxic CD8 clonotypes in ibrutinib-treated CLL. The protocol was immunoSEQ multiplex PCR, while the TCRdb copy is restricted to in-frame clones and leaves out a portion. The sample includes 160,000 or so clones, more than 75% of them seen just once. This specimen consisted of PBMCs, obtained after 12 months of ibrutinib treatment. All receptors come from a human donor with chronic lymphocytic leukemia. Each CDR3 is given with its conserved first and last residue. Each record gives: V gene, J gene, D gene, clone size, CDR3 DNA, CDR3 protein. D genes are given only for firm matches. The size entry is marked missing in some rows and otherwise reads once, few, many or a size class.

v_call: TRBV5-1
j_call: TRBJ2-3
d_call: .
clone_size: few
cdr3_nt: TGCGCCAGCAGCTTATGGGGCCTTAGCACAGATACGCAGTATTTT
cdr3_aa: CASSLWGLSTDTQYF

v_call: TRBV19
j_call: TRBJ1-5
d_call: .
clone_size: .
cdr3_nt: TGTGCCAGTAGTCAGCACACCGGGAGCAATCAGCCCCAGCATTTT
cdr3_aa: CASSQHTGSNQPQHF

v_call: TRBV7-8
j_call: TRBJ1-5
d_call: TRBD1
clone_size: once
cdr3_nt: TGTGCCAGCAGCTCGGACAGGGGAAGCCACAATCAGCCCCAGCATTTT
cdr3_aa: CASSSDRGSHNQPQHF

v_call: TRBV7-2
j_call: TRBJ1-3
d_call: .
clone_size: .
cdr3_nt: TGTGCCAGCAGCCCGCGACAGATTTCTGGAAACACCATATATTTT
cdr3_aa: CASSPRQISGNTIYF

v_call: TRBV7-9
j_call: TRBJ1-1
d_call: TRBD1
clone_size: few
cdr3_nt: TGTGCCAGCAACAGGGGGACAGGGGTGAACACTGAAGCTTTCTTT
cdr3_aa: CASNRGTGVNTEAFF

v_call: TRBV4-2
j_call: TRBJ2-4
d_call: TRBD1
clone_size: .
cdr3_nt: TGTGCCAGCAGCCAACCGGGACAGGGGGCATCCAAAAACATTCAGTACTTC
cdr3_aa: CASSQPGQGASKNIQYF

v_call: TRBV6-1
j_call: TRBJ2-3
d_call: .
clone_size: .
cdr3_nt: TGTGCCAGCAGCACATCCGGGACTAGCACAGATACGCAGTATTTT
cdr3_aa: CASSTSGTSTDTQYF

v_call: TRBV30
j_call: TRBJ1-1
d_call: .
clone_size: few
cdr3_nt: TGTGCCTGGAGTGTATTCTTGTCCACTGAAGCTTTCTTT
cdr3_aa: CAWSVFLSTEAFF

v_call: TRBV6-6
j_call: TRBJ1-5
d_call: .
clone_size: .
cdr3_nt: TGTGCCAGCAGTTACTCCCTGAATCAGCCCCAGCATTTT
cdr3_aa: CASSYSLNQPQHF

v_call: TRBV5-4
j_call: TRBJ2-2
d_call: .
clone_size: .
cdr3_nt: TGTGCCAGCAGCTCGGACAGCGGGGAGCTGTTTTTT
cdr3_aa: CASSSDSGELFF

v_call: TRBV6-1
j_call: TRBJ2-3
d_call: TRBD2
clone_size: .
cdr3_nt: TGTGCCAGCAGGTCAGGAGGACTAGGCACAGATACGCAGTATTTT
cdr3_aa: CASRSGGLGTDTQYF

v_call: TRBV4-3
j_call: TRBJ2-2
d_call: .
clone_size: .
cdr3_nt: TGCGCCAGCAGCCAAGATCTAAGCTCTTGGGCCGCCTCCACCGGGGAGCTGTTTTTT
cdr3_aa: CASSQDLSSWAASTGELFF

v_call: TRBV7-2
j_call: TRBJ2-1
d_call: .
clone_size: .
cdr3_nt: TGTGCCAGCAGCCCCGGACTGGAGACTAATGAGCAGTTCTTC
cdr3_aa: CASSPGLETNEQFF

v_call: TRBV30
j_call: TRBJ1-1
d_call: .
clone_size: few
cdr3_nt: TGTGCCTGGAGTGTGTCGGTTGAAGCTTTCTTT
cdr3_aa: CAWSVSVEAFF

v_call: TRBV19
j_call: TRBJ2-7
d_call: .
clone_size: .
cdr3_nt: TGTGCCAGTAGTAAGACGGGGTACGAGCAGTACTTC
cdr3_aa: CASSKTGYEQYF

v_call: TRBV5-6
j_call: TRBJ2-7
d_call: TRBD1
clone_size: .
cdr3_nt: TGTGCCAGCAGCTCACGGACAGGGGCGGGGGAGCAGTACTTC
cdr3_aa: CASSSRTGAGEQYF

v_call: TRBV28
j_call: TRBJ2-1
d_call: TRBD2
clone_size: .
cdr3_nt: TGTGCCAGCAGTCCTAGACTAGCGGGGGGCAAAACCTACAATGAGCAGTTCTTC
cdr3_aa: CASSPRLAGGKTYNEQFF

v_call: TRBV27
j_call: TRBJ2-3
d_call: TRBD1
clone_size: .
cdr3_nt: TGTGCCAGCAGTTTATCTAGGGACAGTTACACAGATACGCAGTATTTT
cdr3_aa: CASSLSRDSYTDTQYF

v_call: TRBV20-1
j_call: TRBJ2-1
d_call: .
clone_size: .
cdr3_nt: TGCAGTGCTGAAGGGCTCGATGAGCAGTTCTTC
cdr3_aa: CSAEGLDEQFF

v_call: TRBV21-1
j_call: TRBJ1-3
d_call: .
clone_size: .
cdr3_nt: TGTGCCAGCCGAGCCTTGGGGGGCAAAGGAAACACCATATATTTT
cdr3_aa: CASRALGGKGNTIYF

v_call: TRBV7-9
j_call: TRBJ1-3
d_call: .
clone_size: few
cdr3_nt: TGTGCCAGCAGCCCCCCATTCGGAGGCCCGCAAATCACCATATATTTT
cdr3_aa: CASSPPFGGPQITIYF

v_call: TRBV4-2
j_call: TRBJ2-3
d_call: TRBD2
clone_size: .
cdr3_nt: TGTGCCAGCAGCCAAGATAAGACTAGCGCGCAGTATTTT
cdr3_aa: CASSQDKTSAQYF